A selection of T cell receptor beta chains follows, all from one sample in a study of blood T cell repertoires in COVID-19. Only in-frame clones appear in the TCRdb table, and some are missing; sequencing was by immunoSEQ multiplex PCR. The table shows approximately 250,000 clones, with about 80% occurring only once. The material sequenced was peripheral blood. Receptors were obtained from a human donor in a cohort sampled during active COVID-19. The CDR3 runs from the conserved cysteine through the conserved F or W.

cdr3_length v_call cdr3_aa
16 TRBV19 CASSPPRRASNTEAFF
17 TRBV15 CATSRDRVARENNEQFF
16 TRBV19 CASSIVLAGGAGELFF
13 TRBV7-9 CASSHRDNYGYTF
18 TRBV10-3 CAISESANQLHLSYEQYF
15 TRBV10-3 CAIRGQGDSNYGYTF
15 TRBV11-2 CASSPWGSLTDTQYF
12 TRBV28 CASSSGARGYTF
13 TRBV7-3 CASSLNLGETQYF
18 TRBV9 CASSPAKLAEYVTDTQYF
15 TRBV13 CASSSSLAGSYEQYF
19 TRBV2 CASSGTGESFFLSAYEQYF
16 TRBV5-8 CASSPWGGGAQETQYF
16 TRBV5-6 CASSLFQGISNQPQHF
14 TRBV10-2 CASRGSSYNSPLHF
15 TRBV6-5 CASKEGAGWNSPLHF
16 TRBV5-1 CASSTQPGLESYEQYF
15 TRBV5-8 CASSQGQSYSYEQYF
17 TRBV5-1 CASSSGLGTGGTDTQYF
13 TRBV12-3/TRBV12-4 CASSLGGDTEAFF
15 TRBV5-1 CASSSPTGGTTEAFF
14 TRBV25-1 CASSEVGGFGKQFF
19 TRBV28 CASSLRFSQTTTYNSPLHF
16 TRBV10-2 CASSLGAALPREGYTF
17 TRBV11-3 CASSPSPGLARSDEQFF
16 TRBV10-2 CASSVGTSGVTDTQYF
16 TRBV5-5 CASSHLSGTGNHEQYF
13 TRBV24-1 CATEGFSTDTQYF
15 TRBV7-2 CASSRGGAGSVEQYF
12 TRBV19 CASSIFSVGYTF
12 TRBV11-2 CASSYRGREAFF
15 TRBV18 CASSPLLAGEETQYF
16 TRBV5-1 CASSRTSGANTGELFF
14 TRBV5-1 CASSLQTSANEQFF
16 TRBV6-5 CASSYSGTSSYNEQFF